This passage covers 4 T cell receptor beta chains from one sample sequenced in a study of blood T cell repertoires in COVID-19. TCRdb's copy holds only in-frame clones and misses some; the assay was immunoSEQ multiplex PCR. The table lists roughly 250,000 clones, roughly 85% of them singletons. The sample was PBMCs or T cells enriched from blood (not recorded which). Receptors were obtained from a woman in her forties who had been exposed to COVID-19.

The rearrangement links TRBV5-5 to TRBJ1-5; possibly TRBD1 for D (5 bases). Germline assignment: CDR1 SGHKS and CDR2 YYEKEE (reference sequence). V lost 0 bases to trimming and J lost 4 bases, with 8 bases between them. CDR3 length: 14 amino acids. CDR3 nucleotide sequence: TGTGCCAGCAGCTTGGCAGGGTTTAATCAGCCCCAGCATTTT. As protein: CASSLAGFNQPQHF.

This sequence joins TRBV3-1 (or the pseudogene TRBV3-2) and TRBJ2-3; weak D call: TRBD2 (6 bases). This CDR3 spans 15 amino acids. Germline V CDR1 and CDR2: LGHDT, YNNKEL (reference sequence). Trimming left V 4 bases short and J 2 bases short, with 13 bases between. The CDR3 nucleotides are TGTGCCAGCAGCCTGGGACTCCCTCCCACAGATACGCAGTATTTT. Its translation is CASSLGLPPTDTQYF.

CDR3 in amino acids: CASSSQGIQETQYF. DNA for the CDR3: TGCGCCAGCAGCTCACAGGGGATCCAAGAGACCCAGTACTTC. V usage is TRBV5-1 and J usage is TRBJ2-5; the match to TRBD1 covers 7 bases. The germline gives CDR1 SGHRS, CDR2 YFSETQ. This CDR3 contains 14 residues. V dropped 3 bases and J dropped 1; count of bases not matched to a gene: 3.

V is TRBV6-5 and J is TRBJ1-1; D may be TRBD1 (6 bases). This CDR3 contains 15 residues. Trimming removed 0 bases at V and 11 bases at J, with 19 bases between. Germline CDR1 reads MNHEY; CDR2 reads SVGAGI. The CDR3 DNA follows: TGTGCCAGCAGTTACTCGGGGGGGGCGTGGGACTTGGCTTTCTTT. It specifies CASSYSGGAWDLAFF.